This T cell receptor (beta chain) was sequenced for a study of neoadjuvant anti-PD-1 for oral cavity cancer. Study details: Before surgery, most patients got three to four biweekly 3 mg/kg nivolumab doses. Non-progressing patients received a fourth nivolumab dose near day 43, then surgery on days 50-56.

CDR1 MNHEY and CDR2 SMNVEV come from the germline V gene (reference sequence). The CDR3 is 16 residues long. Germline trimming cut 5 bases from V and 2 bases from J; bases unmatched to any gene: 5. Most PBMC samples had roughly 0.5 ug input DNA in six replicates. The assay was immunoSEQ multiplex PCR, and TCRdb's table has in-frame clones only and misses some. Among about 6,900 clones listed, about 79% were seen once. Cohort: HPV-negative, locally advanced oral cavity squamous cell carcinoma patients. Sequenced here: PBMCs, sampled before nivolumab (anti-PD-1) treatment. This receptor was taken from a person aged 40 to 85 with oral cavity squamous cell carcinoma. The gene calls are TRBV27 and TRBJ2-2; 10 nucleotides line up with TRBD2. Here the CDR3 DNA reads TGTGCCAGCAGTCCCCAGCGGGGGGGTAACACCGGGGAGCTGTTTTTT. Residues: CASSPQRGGNTGELFF.